This T cell receptor (beta chain) comes out of a study of spatial heterogeneity in lung cancer (dated by TCRdb to between 2019 and 2020). At the level of the whole study: Beta-chain transcripts were consistently detected in greater numbers than alpha-chain transcripts, which likely reflected higher beta-chain transcript abundance. In the raw uncorrected reads, each unique combination of TCR and UMI appeared more than ten times on average. In non-small cell lung cancer, the study quantitatively compared TCR alpha and beta repertoires across several tumor regions, matched nontumor lung, and blood. Nonsynonymous mutation counts, determined by whole-exome sequencing of tumor tissue, were related to features of the TCR repertoire. Both alpha and beta chains were TCR-sequenced in samples taken at surgery, namely 220 tumor regions, roughly 64 matched nontumor lung samples and 50 to 60 PBMC samples.

Libraries were prepared through 5' RACE. Sequencing took place on a NextSeq 500. The TCR library protocol attached a unique molecular identifier to each TCR cDNA molecule to allow correction of PCR and sequencing errors. The authors' analysis ran thus. TCR identification, UMI-based error correction and CDR3 extraction were all carried out with Decombinator tools. Expanded TCRs were defined as those above a frequency of 2 per 1,000, corresponding to the top 1% of the tumor frequency distribution. Renyi diversity was computed with the R vegan package after each repertoire had been subsampled 100 times to 5,000 TCRs. CDR3 similarity networks were built from amino acid triplet string-kernel similarity, with CDR3s being connected when pairwise similarity was above 0.82. Through fastp at Q25 and MiXCR, TCRdb rebuilt clones from the public reads, retaining in-frame beta chains. Each CDR3 protein gets just one entry, which takes the most common genes and DNA from the rows behind it. What appears here as the V and J calls and clone size reflects TCRdb's work, not the paper's. The table for this sample lists about 8,500 distinct CDR3 sequences; under 9% of them were counted only once. Just under 30% of the sample lies in the top ten.

What this sample's time point label stands for: sample taken at primary tumor resection. Without any cell sorting, TCR sequencing was performed on whole RNA extracted either from tumor and nontumor lung tissue or from cryopreserved PBMC samples. Samples were obtained from approximately 70 patients with early-stage, untreated non-small cell lung cancer from the lung TRACERx cohort. Only patients with enough RNA available from two or more tumor regions were chosen for TCR sequencing. General study outcomes and caveats: Ubiquitous expanded tumor TCRs showed up in blood more often at tumor resection than at routine follow-up. Confirming at a functional level the hypothesis that regional TCRs recognize regional mutations was considered to require additional single-cell paired TCR alpha and beta sequencing.

This clonotype was detected only a few times. The antigen this receptor binds is unknown. No clone much larger than this one lies a single base away; base qualities are absent. The germline V gene (reference sequence) specifies LNHNV as CDR1 and YYDKDF as CDR2. The CDR3 goes from the cysteine to the phenylalanine over 18 residues. The DNA shown is the 54-base CDR3, in frame from base 1. Trimming takes 3 bases from V and 0 bases from J, and the germline ends sit 17 bases apart. The source of this sequence is a female donor with early-stage non-small cell lung cancer. This material consisted of PBMCs, taken at surgery. Recombination connected TRBV15 to TRBJ2-2, with the D call perhaps TRBD1 or TRBD2, as 5 bases match in each case. The encoded CDR3 is CATSSRTGTVANTGELFF. The DNA is TGTGCCACCAGCAGTCGGACCGGGACGGTGGCGAACACCGGGGAGCTGTTTTTT.